This entry lists 10 T cell receptor beta chains sequenced from one sample in a study of long-term antiretroviral therapy in people with HIV. Researchers ran immunoSEQ v3.0 at survey level. Profiling relied on immunoSEQ multiplex PCR, and the TCRdb table lists in-frame clones only, not all of them. Among more than 15,000 clones listed, over 60% were seen once. The starting material was unsorted PBMCs, obtained 0.5 years before starting antiretroviral therapy. The origin of the receptors is a man aged 18 to 30 with HIV.

The chain links TRBV5-1 to TRBJ2-1, with TRBD2 matching 7 bases. Germline V CDR1 and CDR2: SGHRS, YFSETQ. This CDR3 has 16 amino acids. Unmatched junction bases numbered 11, after V lost 4 bases and J lost 4 bases. The CDR3 loop reads CASSALGRGTYNEQFF. In DNA form, the CDR3 reads TGCGCCAGCAGCGCCCTTGGGAGGGGAACTTACAATGAGCAGTTCTTC.

This clone is large by share. The chain recombines TRBV2 with TRBJ1-2; a possible D gene is TRBD1 (5 bases). CDR3 length equals 13 residues. The V end lost 7 bases, the J end lost 2 bases, and 11 bases lay between the germline ends. Germline V lookup: CDR1 SNHLY, CDR2 FYNNEI. CDR3 DNA: TGTGCCAGCACCGGGCAGGGCAACTATGGCTACACCTTC. The encoded protein is CASTGQGNYGYTF.

This clone was found once. The V gene is TRBV2, the J gene TRBJ2-3; 9 bases align to TRBD2. V gave up 4 bases and J gave up 4 bases; unmatched junction bases: 18. The CDR3 is made up of 19 amino acids. Germline lookup yields CDR1 SNHLY and CDR2 FYNNEI. The CDR3 coding sequence is TGTGCCAGCAGTGTGTACAGGGACTTCGCTAGCGGGAATGCAGATACGCAGTATTTT. As protein: CASSVYRDFASGNADTQYF.

The V gene is TRBV6-6, the J gene TRBJ2-1; no reliable D call. Germline CDR1 reads MNHNY; CDR2 reads SVGAGI (reference sequence). The CDR3 runs 14 residues. Deletions cut 0 bases from V and 7 bases from J, with 10 bases between. CDR3 residues: CASSYSTGMNEQFF. The DNA of the CDR3 is TGTGCCAGCAGTTACTCGACTGGGATGAATGAGCAGTTCTTC.

V usage is TRBV9 and J usage is TRBJ2-3; the match to TRBD2 covers 13 bases. This CDR3 has 20 amino acids. Germline V lookup: CDR1 SGDLS, CDR2 YYNGEE. Trimming removed 3 bases from V and 2 bases from J; junction bases left unmatched: 15. This CDR3 is CASSAPVGTSGTPFTDTQYF. The CDR3 nucleotides are TGTGCCAGCAGCGCACCCGTTGGGACTAGCGGGACCCCTTTCACAGATACGCAGTATTTT.

The V and J genes are TRBV4-3 and TRBJ2-7, with 12 bases lining up with TRBD1. CDR1 is LGHNA and CDR2 is YSLEER in the germline V gene. V lost 4 bases, J lost 8 bases, and 6 bases stayed unmatched. This CDR3 has 14 residues. CDR3 DNA: TGCGCCAGCAGCCCCGGGACAGGGGGCTCCAAGCAGTACTTC. Protein sequence: CASSPGTGGSKQYF.

The chain has TRBV29-1 and TRBJ2-7; 7 positions match TRBD1. The germline gives CDR1 SQVTM, CDR2 ANQGSEA. The CDR3 is 11 residues long. J gave up 6 bases and V 8 bases, and 7 bases lay outside the gene matches. DNA for the CDR3: TGCAGCTTCGTGACAGGGTCCGAGCAGTACTTC. Translated: CSFVTGSEQYF.

The rearrangement links TRBV28 to TRBJ1-4; 11 nucleotides line up with TRBD1. The CDR3 totals 17 residues. The germline gives CDR1 MDHEN, CDR2 SYDVKM. With 7 bases clipped from V and 3 bases from J, the junction kept 10 bases outside the gene matches. CDR3 DNA sequence: TGTGCCAGCAAACCTGGACAGGGGGCGGTATCTAATGAAAAACTGTTTTTT. Its protein product is CASKPGQGAVSNEKLFF.

A few counts support this clone. The chain links TRBV19 to TRBJ2-7; TRBD2 matches 8 bases. Unmatched junction bases numbered 11, after V lost 3 bases and J lost 7 bases. This CDR3 spans 15 amino acids. Germline CDR1 reads LNHDA; CDR2 reads SQIVND (reference sequence). This CDR3 reads CASSILLREGEEQYF. The CDR3 DNA sequence: TGTGCCAGTAGTATCCTACTCCGGGAGGGTGAGGAGCAGTACTTC.

The CDR3 DNA sequence: TGCGCCAGCAGCCACGAACGGGCCTCTTCCTCCTACGAGCAGTACTTC. This codes for CASSHERASSSYEQYF. The chain couples TRBV4-1 to TRBJ2-7; D unclear. The CDR3 totals 16 residues. The ends were cut back, 3 bases at V and 0 bases at J, with 15 bases in the middle. Germline CDR1 is MGHRA and CDR2 is YSYEKL.